This T cell receptor (beta chain) was captured in a study of cytomegalovirus exposure and HLA in healthy donors (dated by TCRdb to about 2017). Regarding the research as a whole: In an earlier analysis of 550 to 750 of the donors, around 290 Gb of sequence data and approximately 100 million unique TCR beta sequences from 180 million or so T cells were reported. An early release covering roughly 600 HLA-typed donors comprised approximately 300 gigabases of sequencing data and roughly 85 million unique TCR sequences. The genetic ancestry cluster associated with self-reported Caucasian donors included over 80% of the 350 to 500 genotyped donors. The study was designed to test whether signatures of past pathogen exposure could be identified by cataloging public T cell receptors. The study used immunosequencing to profile the T cell repertoires of approximately 640 subjects and linked those repertoires to cytomegalovirus serostatus. Besides the first cohort of roughly 700 subjects, a separate validation cohort made up of over 100 different subjects was used. The study combined high-throughput TCR immunosequencing, statistical association of individual TCRs with disease status, and machine learning to predict cytomegalovirus infection status. A later analysis re-examined previously published TCR beta repertoires from several hundred donors and added high-resolution HLA genotyping to investigate patterns of TCR occurrence. Rather than using new phenotypic data, the later analysis identified candidate immune exposures from TCR beta sequences and from how often those sequences occurred across donors. An earlier analysis of approximately 630 of the donors applied high-throughput TCR beta sequencing to assess whether each TCR beta V gene segment acted as functional or pseudogenic. Alongside the repertoire data, information on donor age, sex, ethnicity and CMV serostatus was compiled. A later genetic analysis used genome-wide SNP genotypes for about 60% of the 666 donors, treating that subset as a discovery cohort. All discovery cohort repertoires had been generated on a single sequencing platform. HLA typing covered class I and class II loci at four-digit resolution. Typing coverage differed by locus: A, B, C, DRB1 and DQB1 were typed in about 620-640 donors, DQA1 in roughly 510, DPA1 in approximately 600, and DPB1 in 450 to 480. Four or five DR-DQ haplotypes were treated as single units for association and clustering because of strong linkage in the cohort. On average, about 240,000 unique TCR beta nucleotide sequences were sequenced per donor among several hundred genotyped donors of the cohort, with 15% to 20% of those sequences being non-productive. Beyond this particular receptor, the publication reports: A later analysis found that HLA-associated TCR beta chains were more clonally expanded and had lower generation probabilities than equally common non-associated chains. Because counts were too low, 15 or so rarely observed V segments, including chromosome 9 orphons, were excluded from the earlier analysis of a few hundred of the donors. A later analysis found that most CMV-associated TCR beta chains appeared HLA-restricted, with HLA associations seemingly driven largely by CMV exposure. While some public TCRs were present in many individuals, most TCR sequences turned up only very rarely across donors. Linkage disequilibrium might explain the correlated functional status among segregating V segments, but an unknown experimental factor could not be excluded. In this cohort, only TCR beta chains were sequenced, and detectable features were limited by the absence of alpha or paired-chain data. Cytomegalovirus status was reported to be diagnosed by the classifier with high specificity and sensitivity in both the original and validation cohorts. In vitro tests confirmed that a few of the cytomegalovirus-associated TCR beta chains recognize cytomegalovirus antigens. A further reported finding was that TCR beta sequences accurately predicted the HLA-A and HLA-B alleles for most subjects in the first cohort. When HLA alleles, especially DR and DQ, strongly co-occurred, attributing TCR associations to individual alleles was difficult. The study gave a list of 150 to 200 TCR beta chains associated with cytomegalovirus. CMV serostatus was the only immune exposure information available for the cohort. Some IMGT-functional V segments, including TRBV6-2 and TRBV6-3, could not be told apart with the 87-base-pair reads, so those segments were excluded. Broadly in line with IMGT annotations, most TCR beta V segments showed up in productive rearrangements about 87% or about 30% of the time in an earlier analysis of around 550 of the donors. A group of highly shared sequence variants was considered likely to be a technical artifact of the sequencing pipeline. According to a later genetic analysis, donors in an Asian-associated ancestry cluster had fewer N-insertions in productive TCRs than the approximately 700-donor mean. Presence/absence analyses assumed roughly uniform sequencing depth across donors, an assumption that may not hold. A later genetic analysis associated a missense DCLRE1C variant with V-gene and J-gene trimming of TCR beta chains, and an independent cohort replicated the association. According to a later analysis, parvovirus B19, influenza, CMV and Epstein-Barr virus appeared linked to several top co-occurrence clusters. HLA typing was unavailable for some donors at each locus, so association tests used only the typed subset. Specific HLA alleles were associated with over 15,000 TCR beta sequences at a false discovery rate of 0.05 in a later analysis. The authors suggested that the approach could potentially be extended to other disease states and immunological phenotypes. A later analysis found that TCR association rates varied across HLA loci, with DRB1 alleles showing the most associated TCRs and HLA-C alleles the fewest.

CDR1 and CDR2 were assigned from the germline V gene as SGHTA and FQGNSA. Including the terminal cysteine and phenylalanine, the CDR3 comprises 15 residues. The entry retains the CDR3 DNA only, 45 bases that are in frame from base 1. Trimming accounts for 1 base at V and 4 bases at J, while the number of junction bases matched to no gene is 3. A note on this clone: The antigen it binds to is not known. No base quality information exists; no much larger clone differs at one position.

The cohort consisted of hundreds of healthy bone marrow donors. At the time of sampling, all cohort members were nominally healthy, though unrecorded immune exposures were likely present. The donor tested CMV seronegative, placing the donor among the approximately 400 seronegative members of the cohort. A peripheral blood sample was collected from each donor, and TCR beta sequencing was performed on peripheral blood mononuclear cells. Genomic DNA extraction from the blood cell samples was performed with the Qiagen DNeasy Blood Extraction Kit. Libraries came from the immunoSEQ multiplex PCR assay. For the multiplex PCR, a mixture combining 60 forward primers for TCR Vbeta segments and 13 reverse primers for TCR Jbeta segments was used. The CDR3 region of rearranged TCR beta genes was amplified from genomic DNA with a multiplex PCR assay. The Illumina HiSeq System was used to sequence the amplified TCR beta libraries as 87-base-pair reads. Processing in the source paper ran as follows. Across the 600 to 700 repertoires, a later analysis counted 78 million or so unique TCR beta chains, around 10 million of which were shared by at least two donors. A nearest-neighbor algorithm error-corrected the raw reads and collapsed the reads into unique sequences, merging closely related sequences to remove PCR and sequencing errors. Alignment of CDR3 sequences to IMGT reference sequences was used to assign V, D and J gene segments. For a sequence to be retained, a match of at least six nucleotides to both a V gene segment and a J gene segment was required. A rearrangement was called productive if the CDR3 had no stop codons and remained in frame with V and J, and every other rearrangement was called non-productive. CDR3 was defined by IMGT convention, running from the second conserved V-encoded cysteine to the conserved J-encoded phenylalanine. In an earlier analysis of more than 550 of the donors, sequences lacking an unambiguous match to a single V gene segment were excluded. An earlier analysis of about 590 of the donors classified V segments as functional when productive rearrangements were above 56.7% and as segregating when the standard deviation between donors was above 5%. A statistical classification framework was developed to diagnose cytomegalovirus status using the catalog of TCR beta chain sequences. A later analysis assigned V and J genes by comparing TCR nucleotide sequences with IMGT/GENE-DB human TR gene sequences. Using the TCRdist pipeline, a later analysis assigned CDR3 sequences along with most-parsimonious VDJ recombination scenarios. In a later analysis, every TCR beta chain was defined by the combination of its CDR3 amino acid sequence and its V-gene family, and reads without a unique V-gene family were dropped. In a later analysis, a few hundred highly shared, low-generation-probability nucleotide sequences were removed to address suspected cross-contamination and a sequencing artifact. For each public chain, a later analysis derived a clonal expansion index from normalized ranks of inferred template counts within each repertoire. In a later analysis, generation probabilities were computed using a VDJ recombination model fitted to out-of-frame rearrangements, and the results were checked against IGoR. In a later analysis, hypergeometric tests were used to score TCR-TCR, TCR-HLA and TCR-CMV co-occurrence, with a repertoire-size bias correction applied to TCR pairs. In a later analysis, false discovery rates were estimated by permuting HLA or CMV assignments 20 times. A later analysis grouped co-occurring TCRs with DBSCAN, adding TCRdist sequence similarity when clustering within HLA-allele-positive subsets. Co-occurrence clustering excluded repertoires with fewer than 30,000 or more than 120,000 public chains, plus five with anomalous nucleotide sharing. TCRdb retrieved this table from immuneACCESS and kept in-frame rearrangements only. Not all clones are present; in checked studies, unresolved V genes account for under half, and no reason is known for the remainder. Clone size and V and J calls were adopted from that table, with D and trimming inferred from the DNA. This sample has around 90,000 clones in its table, and 80% of those were observed once. The ten largest clones take up less than 8% of the sample.

This TCR was sampled from a man aged 30-40 years in good health and CMV-seronegative. The sequencing input was PBMCs. The V and J genes are TRBV7-2 and TRBJ1-5; 8 nucleotides in the junction match TRBD1. The DNA sequence follows: TGTGCCAGCAGCTTAGGACAGGGGTTGAATCAGCCCCAGCATTTT. Protein translation: CASSLGQGLNQPQHF.